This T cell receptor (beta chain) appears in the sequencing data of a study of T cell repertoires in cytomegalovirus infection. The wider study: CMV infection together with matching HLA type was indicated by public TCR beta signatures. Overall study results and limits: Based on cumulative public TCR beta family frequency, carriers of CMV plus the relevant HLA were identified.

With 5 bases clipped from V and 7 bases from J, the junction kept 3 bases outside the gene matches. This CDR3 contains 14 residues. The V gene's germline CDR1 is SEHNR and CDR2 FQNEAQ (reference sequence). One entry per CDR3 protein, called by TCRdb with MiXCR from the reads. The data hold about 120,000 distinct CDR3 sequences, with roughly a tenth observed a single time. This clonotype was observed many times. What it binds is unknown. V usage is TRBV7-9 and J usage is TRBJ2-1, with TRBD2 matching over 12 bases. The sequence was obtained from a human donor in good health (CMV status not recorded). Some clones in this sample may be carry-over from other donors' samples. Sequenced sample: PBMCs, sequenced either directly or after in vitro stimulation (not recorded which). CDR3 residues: CASSVTSGGNEQFF. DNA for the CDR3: TGTGCCAGCAGCGTGACTAGCGGGGGAAATGAGCAGTTCTTC. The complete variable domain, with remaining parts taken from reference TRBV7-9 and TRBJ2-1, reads DTGVSQNPRHKITKRGQNVTFRCDPISEHNRLYWYRQTLGQGPEFLTYFQNEAQLEKSRLLSDRFSAERPKGSFSTLEIQRTEQGDSAMYLCASSVTSGGNEQFFGPGTRLTVL.